Reported below is one TCR beta chain. Its antigen specificity is not known. It has no much larger one-base neighbor in the sample; base qualities were not kept. This specimen comes from a study of T cell responses to AZD1222 COVID-19 vaccine (dated by TCRdb to the early 2020s). Regarding the complete study: TCR sequencing was performed for approximately 240 trial participants, of whom 200 to 210 were given two doses of AZD1222 and some 26 were given two doses of MenACWY control vaccine. Trial participants were enrolled into age subgroups of 18-55, 56-69 and 70-plus years, which contained approximately 150, 30 and 60 TCR-sequenced participants, respectively.

Here is what the overall study found, with its caveats: In the small 56-69-year group, the increase in depth fell short of significance, most likely because of low power. The vaccine-associated CD4 TCRs covered the entire spike protein, and the dominant responses fell in regions 160-218 and 743-854. Because no samples from the day 14 peak response were available, repertoires could be characterized only after the peak T cell response. Conclusions about previously exposed vaccinees are limited because only a handful of AZD1222 recipients were SARS-CoV-2 seropositive at baseline. After two AZD1222 doses, both the breadth and the depth of spike-specific TCRs were significantly higher than at day 0 and than in MenACWY recipients. Most participants were white British and females outnumbered males, and the authors suggested that clonal diversity may have been underestimated. Reportedly, close to half of the unique spike-specific TCRs recognized epitopes lying outside the regions that are mutated in the B.1.351 and B.1.1.7 variants.

Reading the label with the study, this specimen's time point is: baseline before first vaccination. This specimen's treatment or condition label, per the study, means: meningococcal conjugate vaccine given as trial control. Vaccinee samples came from UK trials COV001 and COV002, including a single-blind randomized controlled phase 2/3 trial of AZD1222 (ChAdOx1 nCoV-19) in healthy adults. For TCRbeta chain sequencing, PBMC samples were collected from trial participants at day 0 and at day 28 after the second dose. Clipping removes 4 bases from V and 0 bases from J, with 3 as the unmatched junction base count. The germline V gene sets CDR1 to SGHDT and CDR2 to YYEEEE. The CDR3 sequence holds 15 residues, the cysteine and phenylalanine included. CDR3 DNA is the only sequence kept; it has 45 bases, read in frame from the first base. The CDR3 regions of human TCRbeta chains were analyzed by immunosequencing. Concerning the study's data processing: TCRs in the repertoires were matched against a reference library of SARS-CoV-2-specific TCRs that had been generated with the MIRA antigen-specificity platform. Breadth was defined as the fraction of unique TCRs that were SARS-CoV-2-associated, and depth was defined as the fraction of total T cells that were SARS-CoV-2-associated. Using the MIRA data, each spike-specific TCR was assigned both to the spike region to which the TCR was reactive and to a CD4 or CD8 class. Log10-transformed breadth and depth values were compared by one-way ANOVA with Sidak's multiple comparisons tests. This immuneACCESS table, as held by TCRdb, lists in-frame sequences with V and J called but not all clones. Of the missing ones, under half trace to an unresolved V gene in checked studies; the others have no known cause. D and trimming were read from the DNA, whereas the V and J calls and clone size are those reported in that table. Here the sample has about 150,000 clones; about nine tenths occur a single time. The ten largest clones capture around 3.4% of the sample.

Sequencing used peripheral blood, obtained on day 0 of MenACWY control vaccination. The TCR was taken from an adult in good health. The receptor chain draws on TRBV5-6 and TRBJ2-1; 8 central nucleotides agree with TRBD2. The CDR3 is CASSPAGGSYNEQFF. The DNA sequence reads TGTGCCAGCAGCCCCGCGGGGGGCTCCTACAATGAGCAGTTCTTC. Joined to the reference TRBV5-6 and TRBJ2-1 proteins, this CDR3 gives the full variable domain: DAGVTQSPTHLIKTRGQQVTLRCSPKSGHDTVSWYQQALGQGPQFIFQYYEEEERQRGNFPDRFSGHQFPNYSSELNVNALLLGDSALYLCASSPAGGSYNEQFFGPGTRLTVL.